These 28 T cell receptor beta chains share one sample of origin, sequenced in a study of CD8 T cells in ankylosing spondylitis. TCRdb re-derived calls from the 5' RACE reads in MiXCR, one entry per CDR3 protein. The table records about 220,000 distinct CDR3 sequences, about 10% of them present only once. The sample comprised blood, either unsorted or a sorted T cell fraction (not recorded which). All receptors derive from a male donor with ankylosing spondylitis or in good health (not recorded which).

Regarding this clonotype: Possible read error: a much larger clone is one base away. The V call is TRBV7-2, the J call TRBJ2-5; 10 bases fit TRBD2. V lost 5 bases and J lost 6; bases outside the gene matches: 9. The CDR3 extends over 15 amino acids. Per germline, CDR1 SGHTA and CDR2 FQGNSA. Written as DNA, the CDR3 is TGTGCCAGCAGCGACGGACTAGCGGCTCAACAGACCCAGTACTTC. Its protein product is CASSDGLAAQQTQYF.

The chain links TRBV7-8 to TRBJ2-7; the match to TRBD1 covers 9 bases. CDR1 SGHVS and CDR2 FQNEAQ come from the germline V gene. V gave up 5 bases and J gave up 5 bases; unmatched junction bases: 7. The CDR3 length is 14 residues. CDR3 coding DNA: TGTGCCAGCAGCGGCCGGGACAGGGCTGACGAGCAGTACTTC. As protein: CASSGRDRADEQYF.

The sample holds many counts of this clonotype. The genes are TRBV7-2 and TRBJ2-1, with no clear D. Trimming stripped 0 bases from V and 3 bases from J, with 6 bases between. Germline CDR1 SGHTA, CDR2 FQGNSA. The CDR3 consists of 14 residues. The CDR3 is CASSLAPGYNEQFF. DNA of the CDR3: TGTGCCAGCAGCTTAGCGCCAGGCTACAATGAGCAGTTCTTC.

The chain combines TRBV3-1 with TRBJ1-2; D is unclear. Trimming took off 4 bases at V and 6 bases at J, with 12 bases between the two ends. The CDR3 totals 13 residues. Per germline, CDR1 LGHDT and CDR2 YNNKEL (reference sequence). The CDR3 region is CASSRTWSDGYTF. CDR3 in DNA: TGTGCCAGCAGCCGAACATGGTCGGATGGCTACACCTTC. Combining the CDR3 with reference TRBV3-1 and TRBJ1-2 gives the whole variable domain DTAVSQTPKYLVTQMGNDKSIKCEQNLGHDTMYWYKQDSKKFLKIMFSYNNKELIINETVPNRFSPKSPDKAHLNLHINSLELGDSAVYFCASSRTWSDGYTFGSGTRLTVV.

This clonotype has at least ten counts. The rearrangement uses TRBV5-1 and TRBJ1-4; no clear D. V was pared by 0 bases and J by 5 bases, with 11 bases between. CDR1 and CDR2 from the germline V gene are SGHRS and YFSETQ. There are 15 residues in the CDR3. The CDR3 nucleotides are TGCGCCAGCAGCTTGGCGGGATTTGGGAATGAAAAACTGTTTTTT. Its protein is CASSLAGFGNEKLFF.

The sample holds many counts of this clonotype. This rearrangement joins TRBV27 to TRBJ2-4; tentative D call: TRBD1 (5 bases). The V end was cut by 0 bases, the J end by 8 bases, with 14 bases between. CDR3 size: 15 residues. Germline CDR1 MNHEY, CDR2 SMNVEV (reference sequence). The CDR3 DNA is TGTGCCAGCAGTTTATCTCCGAGACAGCACGACATTCAGTACTTC. This translates into CASSLSPRQHDIQYF.

This chain joins TRBV3-1 and TRBJ1-5; the D is unclear. Trimming pared 1 base from V and 0 bases from J, leaving 4 bases between. This CDR3 is 14 amino acids long. Germline V CDR1 and CDR2: LGHDT, YNNKEL (reference sequence). In nucleotides, the CDR3 is TGTGCCAGCAGCCAAGCTGATAGCAATCAGCCCCAGCATTTT. Translated, it gives CASSQADSNQPQHF.

V and J are TRBV5-1 and TRBJ2-7, with 8 nucleotides matching TRBD1. V gave up 4 bases and J gave up 5 bases; unmatched junction bases: 5. The CDR3 contains 13 residues. Germline CDR1 SGHRS, CDR2 YFSETQ. The CDR3 reads CASSPDRVHEQYF. DNA for the CDR3: TGCGCCAGCAGCCCGGACAGGGTCCACGAGCAGTACTTC.

This clonotype was seen at least ten times. The V call is TRBV7-9, the J call TRBJ1-5; D is unresolved. Germline loops: CDR1 SEHNR, CDR2 FQNEAQ (reference sequence). Trimming left V 5 bases short and J 5 bases short, with 16 bases between. The CDR3 has 15 residues. As DNA, the CDR3 is TGTGCCAGCAGCGAAGGGATCCCAGGACATCAGCCCCAGCATTTT. As protein: CASSEGIPGHQPQHF.

As for this clonotype: The junction departs from the called germline gene at one end, perhaps through a read error. This rearrangement joins TRBV7-7 to TRBJ1-4, with 8 bases that match TRBD1. Germline V gene data show CDR1 as SSHAT and CDR2 as FNYEAQ (reference sequence). CDR3 size: 14 residues. For the CDR3, the DNA is TGTGCTAGCAGCTTAGGGACAGGAGGTGAAAAACTGTTTTTT. Residues: CASSLGTGGEKLFF. The full variable domain, its missing parts supplied by reference TRBV7-7 and TRBJ1-4, is GAGVSQSPRYKVTKRGQDVTLRCDPISSHATLYWYQQALGQGPEFLTYFNYEAQPDKSGLPSDRFSAERPEGSISTLTIQRTEQRDSAMYRCASSLGTGGEKLFFGSGTQLSVL.

This clonotype was picked up a small number of times. This chain uses TRBV5-1 with TRBJ2-5; weak D call: TRBD2 (5 bases). The germline V gene has CDR1 SGHRS and CDR2 YFSETQ. Trimming stripped 7 bases from V and 4 bases from J, with 17 bases between. This CDR3 is built from 14 residues. The DNA for the CDR3 is TGCGCCAGCCGCAGCTTCGGGGTAGGAGAGACCCAGTACTTC. Amino acid sequence: CASRSFGVGETQYF.

This clonotype was found many times. The V call is TRBV11-3, the J call TRBJ2-5; the D is unclear. The CDR3 has 13 residues. Germline V lookup: CDR1 SGHNT, CDR2 YENEEA. Trimming stripped 3 bases from V and 5 bases from J, with 10 bases between. CDR3 region: CASSFSAAETQYF. Here the CDR3 DNA reads TGTGCCAGCAGCTTTTCAGCTGCGGAGACCCAGTACTTC.

V and J are TRBV7-2 and TRBJ2-1; 11 nucleotides line up with TRBD2. V lost 4 bases and J lost 7; bases outside the gene matches: 6. Germline CDR1 and CDR2: SGHTA and FQGNSA. This CDR3 has 15 amino acids. CDR3 sequence: CASSSPGLAANEQFF. The CDR3 DNA reads TGTGCCAGCAGCTCGCCGGGACTAGCGGCTAATGAGCAGTTCTTC. Supplemented by reference TRBV7-2 and TRBJ2-1, the full variable domain reads GAGVSQSPSNKVTEKGKDVELRCDPISGHTALYWYRQSLGQGLEFLIYFQGNSAPDKSGLPSDRFSAERTGGSVSTLTIQRTQQEDSAVYLCASSSPGLAANEQFFGPGTRLTVL.

This clonotype was recorded at least ten times. This rearrangement joins TRBV6-1 to TRBJ2-7; TRBD1 matches 8 bases. The CDR3 has 13 residues. V lost 5 bases and J lost 3; bases outside the gene matches: 3. In germline, CDR1 is MNHNS, CDR2 SASEGT. The CDR3 region has the DNA TGTGCCAGCAGTATGGACAGGGTCTACGAGCAGTACTTC. It translates to CASSMDRVYEQYF.

This clonotype is medium-sized. The chain carries TRBV5-1 and TRBJ2-1; 14 bases map to TRBD2. There are 17 residues in the CDR3. J was trimmed by 7 bases and V by 4 bases; bases with no gene match: 10. Looked up from germline, CDR1 is SGHRS and CDR2 is YFSETQ. CDR3 protein: CASSAIWTSGGYNEQFF. Written as DNA, the CDR3 is TGCGCCAGCAGCGCAATCTGGACTAGCGGGGGGTATAATGAGCAGTTCTTC. Based on the CDR3 plus reference TRBV5-1 and TRBJ2-1, the full variable domain is KAGVTQTPRYLIKTRGQQVTLSCSPISGHRSVSWYQQTPGQGLQFLFEYFSETQRNKGNFPGRFSGRQFSNSRSEMNVSTLELGDSALYLCASSAIWTSGGYNEQFFGPGTRLTVL.

In this sample, this clonotype turned up many times. The genes are TRBV9 and TRBJ2-3; no clear D. V lost 4 bases and J 6 bases, leaving 9 bases between the germline ends. The V gene's germline CDR1 is SGDLS and CDR2 YYNGEE. The length of the CDR3 is 12 residues. CDR3 region: CASSLLSDTQYF. DNA for the CDR3: TGTGCCAGCAGCCTATTATCGGATACGCAGTATTTT.

This clonotype was seen ten or more times. The V call is TRBV7-2, the J call TRBJ2-1, with 11 nucleotides matching TRBD2. The CDR3 runs 14 residues. J was trimmed by 8 bases and V by 5 bases; bases with no gene match: 5. Germline-derived CDR1 and CDR2 are SGHTA and FQGNSA. CDR3 amino acids: CASSVASGGYEQFF. The DNA of the CDR3 is TGTGCCAGCAGCGTGGCTAGCGGGGGGTATGAGCAGTTCTTC.

This clonotype occurred a few times. The DNA of the CDR3 is TGTGCCAGCAGCGTAGACGGTCGAGCGCAAGATACGCAGTATTTT. Its protein is CASSVDGRAQDTQYF. The V call is TRBV9, the J call TRBJ2-3, with no clear D. Trimming cost V 0 bases and J 5 bases, with 13 bases left between them. Germline values: CDR1 SGDLS, CDR2 YYNGEE. This CDR3 spans 15 amino acids.

The chain couples TRBV2 to TRBJ2-3; the match to TRBD2 covers 13 bases. The CDR3 loop spans 15 amino acids. Germline V gene data show CDR1 as SNHLY and CDR2 as FYNNEI. V lost 8 bases, J lost 2 bases, and 4 bases stayed unmatched. The CDR3 region has the DNA TGTGCCAGCGGAGGGACTAGCGGGGCCACAGATACGCAGTATTTT. As protein: CASGGTSGATDTQYF.

This clonotype has a handful of counts. The chain has TRBV5-5 and TRBJ2-5; 8 bases map to TRBD1. Germline loops: CDR1 SGHKS, CDR2 YYEKEE (reference sequence). The CDR3 loop spans 17 amino acids. The V and J ends lost 2 bases and 4 bases, in that order; junction bases with no gene match: 13. The CDR3 bases are TGTGCCAGCAGCTTAGGACAGAGACAGGGGCAGGGAGAGACCCAGTACTTC. This translates into CASSLGQRQGQGETQYF.

The V and J genes are TRBV7-9 and TRBJ1-2; tentative D call: TRBD1 (5 bases). Trimming cost V 2 bases and J 8 bases, with 9 bases left between them. Germline V gene lookup returns CDR1 SEHNR and CDR2 FQNEAQ (reference sequence). This CDR3 has 12 residues. CDR3 amino acids: CASSLQGWGYTF. CDR3 nucleotides: TGTGCCAGCAGCTTACAGGGATGGGGCTACACCTTC.

J is TRBJ2-5 and V is TRBV3-1, with 7 bases matching TRBD2. V gave up 4 bases and J gave up 1 base; unmatched junction bases: 12. Germline V gene data show CDR1 as LGHDT and CDR2 as YNNKEL (reference sequence). The CDR3 has 17 amino acids. The CDR3 spells CASSPSGSGVRQETQYF. CDR3 DNA: TGTGCCAGCAGCCCTTCGGGAAGCGGGGTACGCCAAGAGACCCAGTACTTC.

The table lists this clonotype with many counts. The V call is TRBV28, the J call TRBJ2-2, with D hard to call. The CDR3 consists of 13 residues. Trimming removed 5 bases from V and 7 bases from J, with 11 bases in between. Germline lookup yields CDR1 MDHEN and CDR2 SYDVKM. CDR3 residues: CASSPGGVGELFF. CDR3 DNA sequence: TGTGCCAGCAGTCCCGGTGGGGTCGGGGAGCTGTTTTTT.

This clonotype occurred a few times. The chain employs TRBV14 and TRBJ1-6; D perhaps matches TRBD1 (5 bases). Per the germline V gene, CDR1 is SGHDN and CDR2 is FVKESK. V was shortened by 2 bases and J by 8 bases, with 7 bases between the two germline ends. There are 13 residues in the CDR3. CDR3 protein: CASSQQGDSPLHF. The CDR3 DNA follows: TGTGCCAGCAGCCAACAGGGCGATTCACCCCTCCACTTT. Together with reference TRBV14 and TRBJ1-6, the CDR3 gives the full variable domain: EAGVTQFPSHSVIEKGQTVTLRCDPISGHDNLYWYRRVMGKEIKFLLHFVKESKQDESGMPNNRFLAERTGGTYSTLKVQPAELEDSGVYFCASSQQGDSPLHFGNGTRLTVT.

Only one count was recorded for this clonotype. A read error may account for a junction end that differs from germline. The chain uses TRBV7-2 and TRBJ2-2; D may match TRBD1 or TRBD2 (6 bases each). The CDR3 extends over 18 amino acids. CDR1 SGHTA and CDR2 FQGNSA come from the germline V gene. The CDR3 nucleotides are TGTGCCAGCAGCTTAGCTGGGGGGCTCTGGGGGAGCACCGGGGGGCTGTTTTTT. Protein sequence: CASSLAGGLWGSTGGLFF.

This clonotype was counted ten times or more. This chain links TRBV29-1 with TRBJ2-3; D may be TRBD2 (5 bases). The V end lost 7 bases, the J end lost 4 bases, and 18 bases lay between the germline ends. CDR1 and CDR2 (germline): SQVTM, ANQGSEA. The CDR3 covers 14 residues. The CDR3 sequence is CSATTMASADTQYF. CDR3 nucleotides: TGCAGCGCCACGACTATGGCAAGCGCAGATACGCAGTATTTT.

This clonotype was counted between two and nine times. This chain links TRBV24-1 with TRBJ2-3, with 10 nucleotides matching TRBD2. The CDR3 is 14 amino acids. The J segment lost 2 bases and the V segment lost 11 bases, leaving 6 bases of the junction unmatched. The germline gives CDR1 KGHDR, CDR2 SFDVKD. The CDR3 DNA follows: TGTGCCATCAGCACTAGCGGGGCCACAGATACGCAGTATTTT. It yields the protein CAISTSGATDTQYF.

The rearrangement joins TRBV7-3 to TRBJ2-2; tentatively, D is TRBD1 (6 bases). Germline lookup yields CDR1 SGHTA and CDR2 FQGTGA. This CDR3 is built from 16 residues. V gave up 0 bases and J gave up 2 bases, with 10 bases separating them. The DNA of the CDR3 is TGTGCCAGCAGCTTAACGGGGGCCCTTAACACCGGGGAGCTGTTTTTT. It translates to CASSLTGALNTGELFF.